This T cell receptor (beta chain) was sequenced for a study of blood T cell repertoires in COVID-19 (dated by TCRdb to the early 2020s). With respect to the entire study: Collaborator samples came from the United States, Italy and Spain and covered acute and convalescent phases of COVID-19. The material from the prospective study consisted of cDNA or gDNA derived from T cells, B-cell-depleted T cells, or PBMCs. The dataset comprised deeply sampled blood TCRbeta repertoires from subjects exposed to, actively infected with, or recovered from COVID-19. A freely available public database, intended as a resource for researchers studying the immune response to SARS-CoV-2, is where the repertoires were released. Samples were obtained from the ongoing ImmuneRACE study (first 160 participants) and from 1,000 to 1,500 subjects provided by 6 global collaborators. Nearly every sample came with metadata listing a de-identified subject ID, COVID-19 status, age in years and sex. Where available, HLA class I and class II types were taken from metadata supplied by the sample provider and were not determined by assay-based typing.

TCRbeta CDR3 regions were amplified from genomic DNA by means of the immunoSEQ Assay, a bias-controlled multiplex PCR. For the original study's pipeline: The number of nucleated cells in each sample was estimated by amplification of reference gene primers within the assay. To quantify the absolute abundance of each unique TCRbeta CDR3 rearrangement, sequence reads were collapsed and filtered. For each sample, productive Simpson clonality was calculated as the square root of Simpson's diversity index across productive rearrangements. TCRdb holds this immuneACCESS table with in-frame rearrangements only. Some clones are missing; in checked studies, unresolved V genes explain under half, and the rest has no known cause. The DNA gave D and trimming, while V, J and clone size come from that table. In all, the sample holds tens of thousands of clones, and under 90% of those were seen once. Of the sample, 44% is held by the ten largest clones.

Whole blood was collected in K2EDTA tubes by collaborating institutions according to the institutions' own protocols. For TCRbeta analysis, collaborators shipped samples as frozen whole blood, isolated PBMCs, or DNA extracted from either of those sample types. Broad study findings and their caveats: The amount of clinical and demographic metadata varied by source and participant and was provided uncurated.

As to this clone: Its antigen has not been determined. No much larger clone exists at a distance of one base, and base qualities are not known.

Inclusive of the bounding cysteine and phenylalanine, the CDR3 is 14 residues long. Only the CDR3 region is kept as DNA, spanning 42 bases read in frame from base 1. For CDR1 and CDR2, the germline V gene lists KGHSH and LQKENI. At the junction V is shortened by 5 bases and J by 7 bases; bases outside the gene matches: 7. The chain joins TRBV18 to TRBJ1-5; TRBD1 matches 8 bases in the middle. What was sequenced was peripheral blood. The source of this sequence is an elderly man with acute or convalescent COVID-19. CDR3 protein: CASSRDRWGQPQHF. The sequenced DNA is TGTGCCAGCTCAAGGGACAGGTGGGGACAGCCCCAGCATTTT.